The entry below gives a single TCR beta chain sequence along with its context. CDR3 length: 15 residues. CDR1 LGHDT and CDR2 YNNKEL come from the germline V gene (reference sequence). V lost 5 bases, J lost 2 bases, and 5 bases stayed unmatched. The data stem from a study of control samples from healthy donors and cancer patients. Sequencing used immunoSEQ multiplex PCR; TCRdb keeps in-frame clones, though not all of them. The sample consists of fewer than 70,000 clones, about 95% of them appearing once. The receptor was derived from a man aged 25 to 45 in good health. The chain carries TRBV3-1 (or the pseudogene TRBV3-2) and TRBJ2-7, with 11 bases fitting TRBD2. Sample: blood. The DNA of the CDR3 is TGTGCCAGCAGCGGCGGGACTAGCGGAACCTACGAGCAGTACTTC. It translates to CASSGGTSGTYEQYF.